What follows is one T cell receptor beta chain and its context. The PCR made use of 60 Vbeta and 13 Jbeta primers. The assay was immunoSEQ multiplex PCR, and TCRdb's table has in-frame clones only and misses some. The sample holds around 200,000 clones, about 80% seen once. This sample was taken from a study of cytomegalovirus exposure and HLA in healthy donors. The specimen sequenced was PBMCs. The clonotype originates from a woman in her fifties or sixties in good health and CMV-seropositive.

CDR3 nucleotide sequence: TGTGCCAGCAGGCTCGGGACTAGCGGAGCCACCGGGGAGCTGTTTTTT. Its translation: CASRLGTSGATGELFF. V usage is TRBV2 and J usage is TRBJ2-2; 11 nucleotides match TRBD2. CDR1 SNHLY and CDR2 FYNNEI come from the germline V gene. Trimming cost V 6 bases and J 4 bases; bases outside gene matches: 7. This CDR3 is built from 16 residues.